One sample yielded the 2 T cell receptor beta chains listed below, sequenced in a study of blood T cell repertoires in COVID-19. Method: immunoSEQ multiplex PCR; TCRdb's copy keeps in-frame clones and lacks some. The sample lists about 110,000 clones, 88% seen once, with over 2% in the top ten. Source material: peripheral blood. These receptor sequences come from a human donor in a cohort sampled during active COVID-19.

This clone appeared once. The genes are TRBV19 and TRBJ2-1; D might be TRBD1 (5 bases). Germline V gene lookup returns CDR1 LNHDA and CDR2 SQIVND (reference sequence). Trimming cost V 3 bases and J 6 bases, with 15 bases left between them. The CDR3 has 15 amino acids. The CDR3 nucleotides read TGTGCCAGTAGTATTGAGTGGCAGGGTGTCAATGAGCAGTTCTTC. It specifies CASSIEWQGVNEQFF.

The V gene is TRBV28, the J gene TRBJ1-5; no definite D call. Germline values: CDR1 MDHEN, CDR2 SYDVKM. Between the trimmed V and J ends, which lost 7 bases and 6 bases, there was a span of 10 bases. The CDR3 covers 12 residues. The CDR3 DNA reads as TGTGCCAGCAAGACCGGGAGTCAGCCCCAGCATTTT. The encoded protein is CASKTGSQPQHF.